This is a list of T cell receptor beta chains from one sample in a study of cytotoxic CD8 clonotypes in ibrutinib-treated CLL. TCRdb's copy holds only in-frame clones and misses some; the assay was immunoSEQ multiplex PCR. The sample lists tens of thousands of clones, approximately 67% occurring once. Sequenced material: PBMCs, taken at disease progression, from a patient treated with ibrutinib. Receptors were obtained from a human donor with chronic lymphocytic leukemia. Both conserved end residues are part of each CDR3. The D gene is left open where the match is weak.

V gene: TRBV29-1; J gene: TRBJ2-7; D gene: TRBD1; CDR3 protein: CSVGGQASFYEQYF
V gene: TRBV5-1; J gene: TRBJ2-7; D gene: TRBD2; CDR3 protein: CASSLKLAGSYEQYF
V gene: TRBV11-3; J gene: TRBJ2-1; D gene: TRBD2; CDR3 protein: CASSQRTSGASSYNEQFF
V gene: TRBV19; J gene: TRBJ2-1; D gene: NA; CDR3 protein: CASSPLGGISDNEQFF
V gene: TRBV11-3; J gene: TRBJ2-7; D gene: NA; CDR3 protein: CASSSTGTQKGLHEQYF
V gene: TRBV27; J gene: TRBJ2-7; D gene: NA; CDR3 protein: CASSLKGGFYEQYF
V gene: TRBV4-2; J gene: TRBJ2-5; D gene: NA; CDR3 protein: CASSQVDRSEETQYF
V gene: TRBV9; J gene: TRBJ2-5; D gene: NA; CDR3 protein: CASGIRDETQYF
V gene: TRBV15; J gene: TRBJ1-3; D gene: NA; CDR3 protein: CATSRDRRNTIYF
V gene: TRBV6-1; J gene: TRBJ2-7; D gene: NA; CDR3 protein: CASSDTGSSYEQYF
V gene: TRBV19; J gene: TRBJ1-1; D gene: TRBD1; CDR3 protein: CASKWRGTGGSRNTEAFF
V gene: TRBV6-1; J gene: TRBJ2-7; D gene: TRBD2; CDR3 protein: CASKLSSGRDEQYF
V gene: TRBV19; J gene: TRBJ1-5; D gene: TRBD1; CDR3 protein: CASLQDRASNQPQHF
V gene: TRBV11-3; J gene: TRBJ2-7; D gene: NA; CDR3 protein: CASSAEMGEQYF
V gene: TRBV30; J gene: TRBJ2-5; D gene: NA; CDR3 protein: CAWSERGREGRETQYF
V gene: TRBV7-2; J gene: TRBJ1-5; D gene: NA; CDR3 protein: CASSSSSDTYQPQHF
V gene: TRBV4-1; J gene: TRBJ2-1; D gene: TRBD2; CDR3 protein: CASSQASGPFNEQFF
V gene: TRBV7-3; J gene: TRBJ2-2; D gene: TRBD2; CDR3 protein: CASSTNDLAGGPHAGELFF
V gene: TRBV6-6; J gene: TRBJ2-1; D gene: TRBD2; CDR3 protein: CASRERERYYNEQFF
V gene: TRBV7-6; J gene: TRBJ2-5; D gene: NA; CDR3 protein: CASSSPWRETQYF
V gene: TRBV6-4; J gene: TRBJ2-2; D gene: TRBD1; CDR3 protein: CASQQGVGTGELFF
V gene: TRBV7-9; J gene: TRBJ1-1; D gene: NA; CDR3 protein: CASSLGTSEAFF
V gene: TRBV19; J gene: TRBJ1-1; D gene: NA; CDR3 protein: CASSTTDSITEAFF
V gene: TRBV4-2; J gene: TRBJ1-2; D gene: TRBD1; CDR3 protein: CASQPGQGSYGYTF